The next 6 T cell receptor beta chains were all read from a single sample in a study of control samples from healthy donors and cancer patients (dated by TCRdb to 2020 to 2022). Preparation of the library involved the immunoSEQ multiplex PCR assay. TCRdb mirrors the immuneACCESS table, restricted to in-frame sequences. Some clones are absent from its copies; in checked studies, under half trace to an unresolved V gene, and the reason for the others is unknown. This sample holds about 120,000 clones; approximately 90% were observed only once. Of the sample, approximately 7.8% falls within the top ten clones. The sequenced material came from blood. The receptors were gathered from a woman aged 18-29 years in good health.

The gene calls are TRBV10-3 and TRBJ2-7; D is possibly TRBD1 (7 bases). Germline CDR1 and CDR2: ENHRY and SYGVKD. Trimming took 2 bases from V and 2 from J, leaving 10 bases between them. The CDR3 contains 14 residues. The CDR3 is CAISEGRGAYEQYF. The CDR3 coding sequence is TGTGCCATCAGTGAGGGCAGGGGGGCCTACGAGCAGTACTTC.

The rearrangement links TRBV5-4 to TRBJ2-5, with 16 bases matching TRBD2. Germline CDR1 SGHNT, CDR2 YYREEE (reference sequence). The V gene end was trimmed by 2 bases and the J gene end by 4 bases; junction bases not matched to a gene: 8. The CDR3 covers 18 residues. The CDR3 loop is CASSFPGLAGGPGETQYF. The DNA of the CDR3 is TGTGCCAGCAGCTTCCCGGGACTAGCGGGAGGGCCAGGAGAGACCCAGTACTTC.

This clone is a singleton in its sample. The CDR3 loop reads CASSLYGGGDTEAFF. The CDR3 bases are TGTGCCAGCAGTTTATACGGGGGAGGCGACACTGAAGCTTTCTTT. The J gene is TRBJ1-1, the V gene TRBV28; possible D gene TRBD1, 5 bases. V was shortened by 1 base and J by 3 bases, with 12 bases between the two germline ends. Per the germline V gene, CDR1 is MDHEN and CDR2 is SYDVKM. The CDR3 is 15 residues long.

The chain recombines TRBV28 with TRBJ2-3; 8 nucleotides align to TRBD2. V lost 8 bases and J lost 0; bases outside the gene matches: 4. Germline values: CDR1 MDHEN, CDR2 SYDVKM. The CDR3 runs to 14 residues. The CDR3 DNA reads TGTGCCAGCGGCGCTAGCGGGAGCACAGATACGCAGTATTTT. It translates to CASGASGSTDTQYF.

CDR3 bases: TGCGCCAGCAGCCAAGTAGGCAGGGGAATAGCTTTCTTT. It yields the protein CASSQVGRGIAFF. This chain links TRBV4-3 with TRBJ1-1; possible D gene TRBD1, 6 bases. There are 13 residues in the CDR3. V gave up 1 base and J gave up 10 bases, with 13 bases separating them. Germline lookup yields CDR1 LGHNA and CDR2 YSLEER.

The chain recombines TRBV5-4 with TRBJ2-1; the match to TRBD2 covers 9 bases. After removal of 8 bases from V and 0 bases from J, the junction contained 6 bases not matched to a gene. CDR3 length: 15 amino acids. CDR1 and CDR2 (germline): SGHNT, YYREEE (reference sequence). CDR3 in DNA: TGTGCCAGTTCTAGCGGGACCCCCTCCTACAATGAGCAGTTCTTC. Its protein is CASSSGTPSYNEQFF.